This T cell receptor beta chain was identified in a study of cytomegalovirus exposure and HLA in healthy donors. A note on this clone: Its specificity is not known.

Study observations and caveats: It was 150 to 200 TCR beta chains that were listed as cytomegalovirus-associated. There was a cluster of highly shared sequence variants that was likely a sequencing artifact. In an earlier analysis, about 87% or about 30%: the productive usage of most TCR beta V segments.

V gave up 1 base and J gave up 0 bases, with 5 bases separating them. Looked up from germline, CDR1 is SGHTA and CDR2 is FQGNSA. This CDR3 region has 14 residues. The PCR used 60 Vbeta and 13 Jbeta primers. Repertoires were generated with immunoSEQ multiplex PCR, while TCRdb's copy carries only in-frame clones and drops some. The listing contains tens of thousands of clones. The receptor's source is a man in his forties or fifties in good health and CMV-seronegative. The V and J genes are TRBV7-2 and TRBJ2-3; D gene unclear. The sequencing input was PBMCs. CDR3 nucleotide sequence: TGTGCCAGCAGCTTAGAGACTAGCACAGATACGCAGTATTTT. This translates into CASSLETSTDTQYF.